This paragraph reports one TCR beta chain. The sample originates from a study of cytomegalovirus exposure and HLA in healthy donors. CDR1 is LNHNV, CDR2 YYDKDF, per germline (reference sequence). The CDR3 runs to 18 residues. With 0 bases removed from V and 6 bases from J, the gap between germline ends came to 20 bases. The PCR made use of 60 Vbeta and 13 Jbeta primers. TCRdb's copy holds only in-frame clones and misses some; the assay was immunoSEQ multiplex PCR. The table includes roughly 120,000 clones, roughly 65% detected once. Sequenced sample: PBMCs. The TCR sequence derives from a man aged 40-50 years in good health and CMV-seropositive. The chain has TRBV15 and TRBJ2-2; possible D gene TRBD1, 6 bases. The CDR3 region is CATSRETLAGAIAGELFF. CDR3 in DNA: TGTGCCACCAGCAGAGAAACTTTAGCAGGGGCCATCGCCGGGGAGCTGTTTTTT.